The 28 T cell receptor beta chains given below trace back to one sample, sequenced in a study of T-cell reconstitution after alpha-beta-depleted transplantation in children. The authors prepared the TCRbeta library with unique molecular identifiers. TCRdb passed the PCR reads through MiXCR, listing each CDR3 protein once. Altogether fewer than 85,000 distinct CDR3 sequences are present, around an eighth being singletons, with the ten largest covering less than 35%. Sequenced here: PBMCs, mostly from graft donor cells, sampled 180 days after TCRalphabeta/CD19-depleted stem cell transplant. Receptors originate from a male patient between 2 and 10 years old who had a stem cell transplant for acute lymphoblastic leukemia, so the T cells may come from the graft donor.

The sample holds a few counts of this clonotype. The chain is built from TRBV7-3 and TRBJ2-1; D might be TRBD2 (5 bases). The germline CDR1 and CDR2 sequences are SGHTA and FQGTGA. The CDR3 totals 14 residues. Trimming removed 3 bases at V and 1 base at J, with 7 bases between. CDR3 coding DNA: TGTGCCAGCAGCTTCGGCGGGTCCTACAATGAGCAGTTCTTC. As protein: CASSFGGSYNEQFF.

This chain links TRBV7-9 with TRBJ2-5; 9 bases map to TRBD1. CDR3 size: 14 residues. V was pared by 5 bases and J by 5 bases, with 6 bases of the junction left unmatched. Germline values: CDR1 SEHNR, CDR2 FQNEAQ (reference sequence). This chain's CDR3 is CASSPWDREETQYF. As DNA, the CDR3 is TGTGCCAGCAGCCCTTGGGACAGGGAGGAGACCCAGTACTTC.

This rearrangement joins TRBV12-3 or TRBV12-4 to TRBJ1-2; the D is unclear. The CDR3 runs 16 residues. V lost 4 bases, J lost 0 bases, and 15 bases lay in between. CDR3 nucleotides: TGTGCCAGCAGTTCCACCCAAGGGAAAACTAACTATGGCTACACCTTC. Protein sequence: CASSSTQGKTNYGYTF.

The chain couples TRBV20-1 to TRBJ1-3; 7 bases align to TRBD1. This CDR3 spans 14 amino acids. V trimming: 4 bases; J trimming: 2 bases; junction bases outside the gene matches: 5. In germline, CDR1 is DFQATT, CDR2 SNEGSKA (reference sequence). The CDR3 DNA sequence: TGCAGTGCTAAGAACCAGGGGGCTGGAAACACCATATATTTT. Its protein product is CSAKNQGAGNTIYF.

The chain recombines TRBV18 with TRBJ1-1, with unresolved D. The germline V and J ends were trimmed by 3 bases and 4 bases, with 15 bases remaining between them. From germline, CDR1 is KGHSH and CDR2 LQKENI. This CDR3 has 15 amino acids. The CDR3 here is CASSPPGQEGTEAFF. DNA of the CDR3: TGTGCCAGCTCACCCCCGGGCCAGGAGGGCACTGAAGCTTTCTTT.

This chain connects TRBV7-2 to TRBJ2-7, with TRBD2 identical over 14 bases. V shed 6 bases and J 2 bases; nucleotides not matched to a gene: 3. The CDR3 extends over 15 amino acids. The V gene's germline CDR1 is SGHTA and CDR2 FQGNSA. Here the CDR3 DNA reads TGTGCCAGCAGTCGACTAGCGGGAGGGCCCTACGAGCAGTACTTC. It yields the protein CASSRLAGGPYEQYF.

V is TRBV20-1 and J is TRBJ2-3; D is uncertain. V lost 7 bases and J 6 bases, leaving 14 bases between the germline ends. Germline values: CDR1 DFQATT, CDR2 SNEGSKA (reference sequence). The length of the CDR3 is 12 residues. CDR3 nucleotide sequence: TGCAGTGTCAGAAGGGCCCCGGATACGCAGTATTTT. Its translation is CSVRRAPDTQYF.

Only a few counts were recorded for this clonotype. V is TRBV2 and J is TRBJ2-1; TRBD2 aligns across 11 bases. The V gene end was trimmed by 1 base and the J gene end by 14 bases; junction bases not matched to a gene: 7. Germline CDR1 reads SNHLY; CDR2 reads FYNNEI. The CDR3 runs 14 residues. This CDR3 is CASSEGTSGLREFF. The CDR3 DNA sequence: TGTGCCAGCAGTGAAGGGACTAGCGGGCTGAGGGAGTTCTTC. The variable domain in full, completed from reference TRBV2 and TRBJ2-1, reads EPEVTQTPSHQVTQMGQEVILRCVPISNHLYFYWYRQILGQKVEFLVSFYNNEISEKSEIFDDQFSVERPDGSNFTLKIRSTKLEDSAMYFCASSEGTSGLREFFGPGTRLTVL.

This clonotype occurred many times. V gene TRBV12-3 or TRBV12-4 combines with J gene TRBJ2-7, with D possibly matching TRBD1 (5 bases). Trimming shortened V by 4 bases and J by 4 bases, and 11 bases separated the two germline ends. This CDR3 contains 13 residues. CDR3 amino acids: CASSWRREYEQYF. The CDR3 nucleotides read TGTGCCAGCAGTTGGCGCAGGGAATACGAGCAGTACTTC.

This sequence joins TRBV6-2 or TRBV6-3 and TRBJ2-1, with 9 bases identical to TRBD2. The CDR3 extends over 17 amino acids. Trimming at V came to 6 bases and at J to 7 bases, leaving 16 bases not matched to a gene. Looked up from germline, CDR1 is MNHEY and CDR2 is SVGEGT. CDR3 amino acids: CASSGDYSGRRENEQFF. The CDR3 DNA reads as TGTGCCAGCAGCGGAGACTATAGCGGGAGAAGGGAAAATGAGCAGTTCTTC.

The rearrangement links TRBV6-2 or TRBV6-3 to TRBJ1-1; the D is unclear. Looked up from germline, CDR1 is MNHEY and CDR2 is SVGEGT. The CDR3 runs 15 residues. V was clipped by 4 bases and J by 5 bases, with 17 bases between them. The chain's CDR3 is CASSSLLFRGTEAFF. Here the CDR3 DNA reads TGTGCCAGCAGTTCTTTGTTATTCCGCGGGACTGAAGCTTTCTTT.

The chain carries TRBV9 and TRBJ2-5, with 9 bases identical to TRBD1. Germline V CDR1 and CDR2: SGDLS, YYNGEE. The CDR3 totals 15 residues. Losses at the gene ends were 4 bases for V and 2 bases for J; bases not matched to a gene: 6. The CDR3 protein is CASSFGQGRQETQYF. The CDR3 bases are TGTGCCAGCAGCTTCGGACAGGGGAGGCAAGAGACCCAGTACTTC.

The chain has TRBV5-1 and TRBJ1-1; 8 nucleotides line up with TRBD1. The CDR3 covers 14 residues. Unmatched junction bases numbered 3, after V lost 4 bases and J lost 1 base. The V gene's germline CDR1 is SGHRS and CDR2 YFSETQ. CDR3 amino acids: CASSRGQANTEAFF. The CDR3 nucleotides are TGCGCCAGCAGCAGGGGACAGGCGAACACTGAAGCTTTCTTT.

This clonotype rates as medium-sized. The chain couples TRBV28 to TRBJ1-2; D remains ambiguous. The CDR3 covers 14 residues. Germline CDR1 is MDHEN and CDR2 is SYDVKM. Trimming left V 3 bases short and J 1 base short, with 9 bases between. The CDR3 spells CASSLYTFNYGYTF. In nucleotides, the CDR3 is TGTGCCAGCAGTTTGTACACCTTTAACTATGGCTACACCTTC.

This clonotype has a count of ten or more. The chain links TRBV5-5 to TRBJ1-2; no clear D gene. This CDR3 spans 14 amino acids. Trimming removed 3 bases from V and 4 bases from J, with 13 bases in between. Looked up from germline, CDR1 is SGHKS and CDR2 is YYEKEE (reference sequence). The CDR3 loop reads CASSSGMSLYGYTF. The CDR3 nucleotides are TGTGCCAGCAGCTCCGGGATGTCTCTCTATGGCTACACCTTC.

This clonotype was counted between two and nine times. The J gene is TRBJ2-2, the V gene TRBV7-2, with D perhaps matching TRBD2 (5 bases). This CDR3 has 15 amino acids. Per germline, CDR1 SGHTA and CDR2 FQGNSA. V was cut by 5 bases and J by 0 bases, with 10 bases left in between. The CDR3 DNA follows: TGTGCCAGCAGCCTCGGGGTCCCGAACACCGGGGAGCTGTTTTTT. Translated, it gives CASSLGVPNTGELFF.

The gene calls are TRBV27 and TRBJ2-4; D ambiguous. Germline CDR1 is MNHEY and CDR2 is SMNVEV (reference sequence). The CDR3 consists of 14 residues. The V end lost 5 bases, the J end lost 1 base, and 9 bases lay between the germline ends. The CDR3 loop reads CASSPLGAKNIQYF. The CDR3 nucleotides are TGTGCCAGCAGTCCCTTGGGGGCCAAAAACATTCAGTACTTC.

This clonotype was counted only a few times. This chain uses TRBV5-1 with TRBJ2-1, with D tentatively TRBD1 (6 bases). The CDR3 extends over 13 amino acids. Per the germline V gene, CDR1 is SGHRS and CDR2 is YFSETQ. V lost 2 bases and J 6 bases, leaving 9 bases between the germline ends. The CDR3 here is CASSFGQPNEQFF. CDR3 nucleotides: TGCGCCAGCAGCTTTGGACAGCCCAATGAGCAGTTCTTC.

This chain joins TRBV9 and TRBJ2-7; 7 positions agree with TRBD2. This CDR3 region has 14 residues. J lost 7 bases, V lost 0 bases, and 7 bases had no gene match. CDR1 and CDR2 from the germline V gene are SGDLS and YYNGEE. CDR3 loop: CASSVGGGSTEQYF. In DNA form, the CDR3 reads TGTGCCAGCAGCGTAGGGGGGGGTAGTACGGAGCAGTACTTC.

This clonotype has a count of ten or more. This rearrangement joins TRBV18 to TRBJ2-7; D gene ambiguous. Trimming removed 3 bases from V and 3 bases from J, with 9 bases in between. The germline V gene has CDR1 KGHSH and CDR2 LQKENI. The CDR3 consists of 13 residues. The CDR3 DNA sequence: TGTGCCAGCTCACCGGGATATGACTACGAGCAGTACTTC. Translated, it gives CASSPGYDYEQYF.

The table lists this clonotype with many counts. The rearrangement joins TRBV7-2 to TRBJ2-7; 9 bases line up with TRBD2. This CDR3 comprises 15 residues. CDR1 and CDR2 (germline): SGHTA, FQGNSA. The V and J ends lost 3 bases and 3 bases, in that order; junction bases with no gene match: 6. The CDR3 region has the DNA TGTGCCAGCAGCTTCGAAGGGACTAGCAGCTACGAGCAGTACTTC. Its protein is CASSFEGTSSYEQYF.

V gene TRBV6-5 combines with J gene TRBJ2-1; a possible D gene is TRBD2 (5 bases). This CDR3 has 15 residues. Germline V lookup: CDR1 MNHEY, CDR2 SVGAGI. V lost 2 bases to trimming and J lost 3 bases, with 11 bases between them. The CDR3 sequence: CASSYRVRGYNEQFF. CDR3 nucleotide sequence: TGTGCCAGCAGTTACCGGGTCCGGGGCTACAATGAGCAGTTCTTC.

This sequence joins TRBV4-1 and TRBJ2-5, with TRBD2 identical over 7 bases. The V segment lost 1 base and the J segment 5 bases; nucleotides outside the gene matches: 16. This CDR3 region has 18 residues. Looked up from germline, CDR1 is MGHRA and CDR2 is YSYEKL. CDR3 bases: TGCGCCAGCAGCCAAGGTCCCGATCTGGCGGGAGTAGAGGAGACCCAGTACTTC. The encoded protein is CASSQGPDLAGVEETQYF.

In its sample, this clonotype was seen once. The chain has TRBV7-6 and TRBJ1-2; D perhaps matches TRBD1 (5 bases). Germline CDR1 SGHVS, CDR2 FNYEAQ. The CDR3 covers 15 residues. V was cut by 4 bases and J by 3 bases, with 15 bases left in between. CDR3: CASSSQMSGHYGYTF. CDR3 nucleotides: TGTGCCAGCAGCTCGCAGATGTCAGGGCACTATGGCTACACCTTC.

This clonotype was seen ten or more times. The rearrangement joins TRBV5-1 to TRBJ2-7; 8 bases match TRBD2. Germline assignment: CDR1 SGHRS and CDR2 YFSETQ. With V trimmed by 0 bases and J by 2 bases, 1 base remained unmatched. This CDR3 is 14 amino acids long. Written as DNA, the CDR3 is TGCGCCAGCAGCTTGGGAGCGGGAGCCTACGAGCAGTACTTC. Protein sequence: CASSLGAGAYEQYF.

This clonotype has a handful of counts. This chain connects TRBV27 to TRBJ2-7; the D call may be TRBD1 or TRBD2 (5 bases each). V lost 4 bases and J lost 1, with 14 bases in between. Per germline, CDR1 MNHEY and CDR2 SMNVEV (reference sequence). This CDR3 is built from 15 residues. In nucleotides, the CDR3 is TGTGCCAGCAGTTCCATGGGGACGGGGTCCTACGAGCAGTACTTC. Protein: CASSSMGTGSYEQYF.

This clonotype was found a few times. The chain uses TRBV20-1 and TRBJ2-7; D is unclear. V was trimmed by 7 bases and J by 10 bases, leaving 20 bases between them. This CDR3 has 12 residues. Germline V gene lookup returns CDR1 DFQATT and CDR2 SNEGSKA (reference sequence). CDR3 in amino acids: CSERKGIIGQYF. The CDR3 DNA reads as TGCAGTGAGAGGAAAGGGATAATCGGTCAGTACTTC.

Only one count was recorded for this clonotype. This chain links TRBV7-2 with TRBJ1-1; no reliable D call. Trimming shortened V by 3 bases and J by 4 bases, and 6 bases separated the two germline ends. Germline values: CDR1 SGHTA, CDR2 FQGNSA. The CDR3 has 12 amino acids. For the CDR3, the DNA is TGTGCCAGCAGCTTCAAAACCACTGAAGCTTTCTTT. Its translation: CASSFKTTEAFF.